Described below is a single TCR beta chain sequence and its context. What it recognizes is unknown. One end of the junction is discordant with germline, which a read error may explain. From RNA transcripts, TCR beta CDR3 regions were amplified. With the HTBI primer set, the TCR CDR3 went through a first round of RT-PCR. Using its own MiXCR run on the multiplex PCR reads, TCRdb lists one record per CDR3 protein. The table shows 500,000 to 650,000 distinct CDR3 sequences, with 15% to 20% occurring only once. Patients with ophthalmopathy all had a Clinical Activity Score of at least 3, a NOSPECS grade of at least 4 and duration under 3 months. Uncontrolled infection, other autoimmune disease, pregnancy and lactation each barred patients from inclusion. These data originate in a study of T cells in Graves' hyperthyroidism and ophthalmopathy. Study-wide results and caveats: Ophthalmopathy, as predicted by the model, came a median 6.5 months after the prediction. Most clonotypes expanded in the thyroid (above 0.001) were also present in blood.

This CDR3 region has 12 residues. The germline V gene encodes CDR1 SNHLY and CDR2 FYNNEI. This sequence originates from a man aged 35 to 55 with Graves' ophthalmopathy. Sample: blood. The chain uses TRBV2 and TRBJ1-1, with D tentatively TRBD1 (5 bases). In DNA, the CDR3 is TGTGCCAGTGGGGCGGGGCTAAGAGAAGCTTCCTTT. Protein sequence: CASGAGLREASF. Full variable domain (outside the CDR3, taken from reference TRBV2 and TRBJ1-1): EPEVTQTPSHQVTQMGQEVILRCVPISNHLYFYWYRQILGQKVEFLVSFYNNEISEKSEIFDDQFSVERPDGSNFTLKIRSTKLEDSAMYFCASGAGLREASFGQGTRLTVV.